The 17 T cell receptor beta chains below come from one sample, sequenced in a study of technical replicates of blood from several donors. Using immunoSEQ multiplex PCR, the repertoire was profiled, and TCRdb retains in-frame clones only, with some absent. This table has tens of thousands of clones, around 94% appearing once. Sequenced: T cells isolated from PBMCs. These TCRs come from a human donor in good health.

The V call is TRBV6-5, the J call TRBJ2-1; 8 bases map to TRBD2. The CDR3 runs to 14 residues. Germline V gene data show CDR1 as MNHEY and CDR2 as SVGAGI. The V segment lost 10 bases and the J segment 4 bases; nucleotides outside the gene matches: 9. CDR3 DNA sequence: TGTGCCACCCAAGCGGGAGTGCTATACAATGAGCAGTTCTTC. This encodes CATQAGVLYNEQFF.

The gene calls are TRBV19 and TRBJ2-7; D possibly corresponds to TRBD2 (6 bases). The CDR3 sequence is 14 residues long. The V gene's germline CDR1 is LNHDA and CDR2 SQIVND (reference sequence). Trimming left V 5 bases short and J 9 bases short, with 20 bases between. CDR3 nucleotide sequence: TGTGCCAGTAGTGCCCGGGACTGGGCTACGGGGCAGTACTTC. Protein: CASSARDWATGQYF.

The genes are TRBV2 and TRBJ2-1, with TRBD1 matching over 7 bases. The V segment lost 8 bases and the J segment 6 bases; nucleotides outside the gene matches: 10. The germline V gene encodes CDR1 SNHLY and CDR2 FYNNEI. The CDR3 has 14 residues. The CDR3 sequence: CASGETGMGNEQFF. The DNA of the CDR3 is TGTGCCAGCGGAGAGACAGGGATGGGCAATGAGCAGTTCTTC. Looking up the rest from reference TRBV2 and TRBJ2-1 gives the full variable domain: EPEVTQTPSHQVTQMGQEVILRCVPISNHLYFYWYRQILGQKVEFLVSFYNNEISEKSEIFDDQFSVERPDGSNFTLKIRSTKLEDSAMYFCASGETGMGNEQFFGPGTRLTVL.

This chain links TRBV28 with TRBJ2-7; perhaps TRBD1 as D (5 bases). V was trimmed by 10 bases and J by 2 bases, leaving 18 bases between them. From germline, CDR1 is MDHEN and CDR2 SYDVKM. CDR3 length: 14 residues. This CDR3 is CATQGPPATYEQYF. The CDR3 bases are TGTGCCACCCAGGGCCCCCCAGCAACCTACGAGCAGTACTTC.

The chain is built from TRBV11-1 and TRBJ2-7; no firm D call. Deletions cut 5 bases from V and 1 base from J, with 6 bases between. The germline gives CDR1 SGHAT, CDR2 FQDESV (reference sequence). The CDR3 is 12 amino acids. This CDR3 is CASSRESYEQYF. The CDR3 DNA reads TGTGCCAGCAGCCGAGAGTCCTACGAGCAGTACTTC.

The V call is TRBV7-9, the J call TRBJ2-7; D may be TRBD1 (6 bases). V lost 4 bases and J 5 bases, leaving 18 bases between the germline ends. The CDR3 has 15 residues. Germline lookup yields CDR1 SEHNR and CDR2 FQNEAQ (reference sequence). CDR3 protein: CASSWKLTGSNEQYF. The CDR3, as DNA: TGTGCCAGCAGCTGGAAACTCACAGGGAGTAACGAGCAGTACTTC.

The V call is TRBV5-6, the J call TRBJ1-4; 9 nucleotides line up with TRBD1. The CDR3 totals 14 residues. V shed 4 bases and J 8 bases; nucleotides not matched to a gene: 6. Germline V lookup: CDR1 SGHDT, CDR2 YYEEEE. CDR3 sequence (DNA): TGTGCCAGCAGCAGGACAGGGGAGGGCGAAAAACTGTTTTTT. This encodes CASSRTGEGEKLFF.

The J gene is TRBJ2-7, the V gene TRBV29-1; D possibly corresponds to TRBD2 (5 bases). Trimming removed 4 bases from V and 0 bases from J, with 7 bases in between. The CDR3 has 12 amino acids. From germline, CDR1 is SQVTM and CDR2 ANQGSEA. CDR3 nucleotides: TGCAGCGTTGCGGGGTTCTCCTACGAGCAGTACTTC. The encoded protein is CSVAGFSYEQYF.

The chain joins TRBV11-1 to TRBJ2-7, with a weak D call TRBD2 (5 bases). Germline V CDR1 and CDR2: SGHAT, FQDESV (reference sequence). The CDR3 runs to 14 residues. The V end was cut by 0 bases, the J end by 9 bases, with 15 bases between. The DNA of the CDR3 is TGTGCCAGCAGCTTAGCGGGAGAGCTCTTGGTGCAGTACTTC. This encodes CASSLAGELLVQYF.

The rearrangement joins TRBV6-5 to TRBJ1-2; possible D gene TRBD1, 5 bases. Between the trimmed V and J ends, which lost 10 bases and 6 bases, there was a span of 9 bases. The CDR3 has 10 residues. Germline values: CDR1 MNHEY, CDR2 SVGAGI. The CDR3: CATAGNGYTF. The CDR3 DNA sequence: TGTGCCACCGCAGGGAATGGCTACACCTTC.

This clone occurred a few times. V gene TRBV2 combines with J gene TRBJ2-3, with a weak D call TRBD2 (7 bases). CDR1 is SNHLY, CDR2 FYNNEI, per germline. The CDR3 is 14 residues long. V lost 8 bases, J lost 3 bases, and 15 bases lay in between. CDR3 region: CASAGALETDTQYF. The CDR3 DNA is TGTGCCAGCGCGGGGGCGCTTGAAACAGATACGCAGTATTTT.

This chain uses TRBV18 with TRBJ1-3, with TRBD1 identical over 7 bases. The trim removed 3 bases at V and 2 bases at J, leaving 13 bases unmatched. Germline CDR1 KGHSH, CDR2 LQKENI. This CDR3 is built from 18 residues. This CDR3 reads CASSPVMTGFIAGNTIYF. The CDR3 nucleotides read TGTGCCAGCTCACCCGTGATGACAGGGTTTATTGCTGGAAACACCATATATTTT.

This clone was picked up one time. The chain couples TRBV29-1 to TRBJ1-1; D is perhaps TRBD1 (5 bases). Trimming took off 6 bases at V and 7 bases at J, with 15 bases between the two ends. The CDR3 covers 12 residues. CDR1 and CDR2 from the germline V gene are SQVTM and ANQGSEA. CDR3 amino acids: CSVKTDAFEAFF. The CDR3 coding sequence is TGCAGCGTCAAGACAGATGCCTTTGAAGCTTTCTTT.

The gene calls are TRBV21-1 and TRBJ2-7; the table's D call, TRBD1, was not checked against the DNA. TRBV21-1 is a pseudogene locus. There are 15 residues in the CDR3. The CDR3 nucleotides read TGTGCCAGCAGCAAAGGTCTTGGGACAGTTTACGAGCAGTACTTC. Its translation is CASSKGLGTVYEQYF.

This clone appeared a single time. CDR3 coding DNA: TGTGCCAGCAGCCCCTCTTTGGGCGGGGGATACTACGAGCAGTACTTC. This codes for CASSPSLGGGYYEQYF. The rearrangement uses TRBV7-9 and TRBJ2-7; 7 bases match TRBD2. Germline CDR1 SEHNR, CDR2 FQNEAQ (reference sequence). Trimming took 5 bases from V and 3 from J; bases not matched to a gene: 13. The CDR3 consists of 16 residues. Supplemented by reference TRBV7-9 and TRBJ2-7, the full variable domain reads DTGVSQNPRHKITKRGQNVTFRCDPISEHNRLYWYRQTLGQGPEFLTYFQNEAQLEKSRLLSDRFSAERPKGSFSTLEIQRTEQGDSAMYLCASSPSLGGGYYEQYFGPGTRLTVT.

The chain has TRBV6-1 and TRBJ1-2; maybe TRBD1 (5 bases). From germline, CDR1 is MNHNS and CDR2 SASEGT. This CDR3 contains 15 residues. The V and J ends lost 1 base and 0 bases respectively, with 9 bases between them. Written as DNA, the CDR3 is TGTGCCAGCAGTGAAGGCTGGGGCACTAACTATGGCTACACCTTC. Residues: CASSEGWGTNYGYTF.

The chain carries TRBV6-1 and TRBJ2-2, with D unclear. V was clipped by 3 bases and J by 5 bases, with 4 bases between them. The germline V gene has CDR1 MNHNS and CDR2 SASEGT. There are 12 residues in the CDR3. This CDR3 is CASSDHTGELFF. The CDR3 coding sequence is TGTGCCAGCAGTGACCATACCGGGGAGCTGTTTTTT.